One sample yielded the 5 T cell receptor beta chains listed below, sequenced in a study of blood T cell repertoires in COVID-19. The table came from immunoSEQ multiplex PCR; TCRdb's copy has only in-frame clones and leaves some out. This sample yields 220,000 or so clones, of which around 86% are seen a single time; 10% to 13% belongs to the top ten. The sequencing sample was made of peripheral blood. The receptors shown here come from a woman between 50 and 59 years old with COVID-19, enrolled during active disease.

The V call is TRBV14, the J call TRBJ2-7; 7 bases map to TRBD1. The V and J ends lost 0 bases and 3 bases, in that order; junction bases with no gene match: 2. The CDR3 runs 14 residues. CDR1 is SGHDN, CDR2 FVKESK, per germline. The CDR3 sequence: CASSQETGNYEQYF. The CDR3 DNA is TGTGCCAGCAGCCAAGAGACAGGGAACTACGAGCAGTACTTC.

The CDR3 loop reads CASSSTSGGPPGTQYF. DNA of the CDR3: TGTGCCAGCAGTTCGACTAGCGGGGGCCCCCCGGGTACGCAGTATTTT. The chain joins TRBV27 to TRBJ2-3; 12 nucleotides agree with TRBD2. Looked up from germline, CDR1 is MNHEY and CDR2 is SMNVEV (reference sequence). The trim removed 4 bases at V and 8 bases at J, leaving 10 bases unmatched. The CDR3 consists of 16 residues.

The chain links TRBV30 to TRBJ2-2, with D hard to call. Germline values: CDR1 GTSNPN, CDR2 SVGIG (reference sequence). Trimming left V 4 bases short and J 1 base short, with 10 bases between. The CDR3 covers 14 residues. The CDR3 region has the DNA TGTGCCTGGACCCGTGAGCTGAACACCGGGGAGCTGTTTTTT. Amino acids: CAWTRELNTGELFF.

The chain joins TRBV6-2 or TRBV6-3 to TRBJ2-2; D might be TRBD1 (6 bases). Trimming took off 5 bases at V and 0 bases at J, with 22 bases between the two ends. This CDR3 comprises 19 residues. The germline V gene has CDR1 MNHEY and CDR2 SVGEGT. DNA of the CDR3: TGTGCCAGCAGTATGGGATACCCCCGGGACACTACGAACACCGGGGAGCTGTTTTTT. This codes for CASSMGYPRDTTNTGELFF.

The chain joins TRBV19 to TRBJ2-1; D is ambiguous. V shed 6 bases and J shed 0 bases, with 12 bases lying between them. Germline CDR1 and CDR2: LNHDA and SQIVND (reference sequence). The CDR3 spans 15 residues. As DNA, the CDR3 is TGTGCCAGTAGCCCCTCCGCGAGCTCCTACAATGAGCAGTTCTTC. This gives the protein CASSPSASSYNEQFF. The full variable domain, rest sourced from reference TRBV19 and TRBJ2-1, is DGGITQSPKYLFRKEGQNVTLSCEQNLNHDAMYWYRQDPGQGLRLIYYSQIVNDFQKGDIAEGYSVSREKKESFPLTVTSAQKNPTAFYLCASSPSASSYNEQFFGPGTRLTVL.